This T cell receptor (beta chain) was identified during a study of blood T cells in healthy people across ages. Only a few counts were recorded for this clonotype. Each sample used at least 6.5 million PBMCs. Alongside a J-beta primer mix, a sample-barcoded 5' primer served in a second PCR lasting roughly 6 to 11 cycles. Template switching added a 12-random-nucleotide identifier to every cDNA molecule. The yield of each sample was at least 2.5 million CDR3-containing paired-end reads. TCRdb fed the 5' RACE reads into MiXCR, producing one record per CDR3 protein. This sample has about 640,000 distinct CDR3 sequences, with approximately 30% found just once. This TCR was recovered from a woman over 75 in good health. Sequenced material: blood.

CDR3 DNA: TGTGCCATCAGGGGTCTGTATTCACCCCTCCACTTT. Translated: CAIRGLYSPLHF. V is TRBV28 and J is TRBJ1-6; D is possibly TRBD1 (6 bases). Germline assignment: CDR1 MDHEN and CDR2 SYDVKM. The CDR3 consists of 12 residues. The ends were cut back, 10 bases at V and 8 bases at J, with 12 bases in the middle.